The 23 T cell receptor beta chains listed next were all sequenced from one sample in a study of blood T cells in healthy people across ages. A second PCR, run for roughly 7 to 11 cycles, used a sample-barcoded 5' primer plus a J-beta primer mix. TCRdb reanalysed the 5' RACE reads using MiXCR and keeps one entry per CDR3 protein. The sample lists about a million distinct CDR3 sequences, roughly 48% occurring once. The sample taken for sequencing was blood. The receptors come from a man aged 25 to 40 in good health.

Worth noting for this clonotype: A much larger clonotype is one base distant, so this may be a read error. The J gene is TRBJ2-1, the V gene TRBV20-1, with D unclear. Germline values: CDR1 DFQATT, CDR2 SNEGSKA (reference sequence). The V end lost 0 bases, the J end lost 10 bases, and 19 bases lay between the germline ends. The CDR3 is 15 amino acids. CDR3 loop: CSARDPARWTYEQFF. CDR3 nucleotide sequence: TGCAGTGCTAGAGATCCTGCCAGGTGGACCTACGAGCAGTTCTTC.

The V call is TRBV24-1, the J call TRBJ1-1; D not certain. Germline CDR1 KGHDR, CDR2 SFDVKD. CDR3 length: 14 amino acids. V lost 4 bases and J lost 2, with 10 bases in between. The CDR3 sequence is CATSDPRGNTEAFF. The CDR3 nucleotides are TGTGCCACCAGTGACCCCCGCGGTAACACTGAAGCTTTCTTT.

The chain recombines TRBV7-9 with TRBJ1-6, with 7 nucleotides matching TRBD1. Germline-derived CDR1 and CDR2 are SEHNR and FQNEAQ (reference sequence). The trim removed 7 bases at V and 6 bases at J, leaving 6 bases unmatched. The CDR3 is 14 amino acids. Written as DNA, the CDR3 is TGTGCCAGCAACGGGGGACAGTTTAATTCACCCCTCCACTTT. Residues: CASNGGQFNSPLHF.

This clonotype has just a few counts. The gene calls are TRBV7-2 and TRBJ1-5; D gene ambiguous. Germline V gives CDR1 SGHTA, CDR2 FQGNSA. The CDR3 is made up of 14 amino acids. Trimming left V 6 bases short and J 4 bases short, with 13 bases between. The CDR3 region has the DNA TGTGCCAGCAGACAATCGGACTTTAATCAGCCCCAGCATTTT. Translation: CASRQSDFNQPQHF.

The chain carries TRBV30 and TRBJ1-4; no reliable D call. This CDR3 contains 11 residues. V was cut by 5 bases and J by 7 bases, with 8 bases left in between. In germline, CDR1 is GTSNPN, CDR2 SVGIG (reference sequence). CDR3 amino acids: CAWGITEKLFF. In DNA form, the CDR3 reads TGTGCCTGGGGAATCACTGAAAAACTGTTTTTT.

This chain joins TRBV7-2 and TRBJ1-1; D unclear. Per germline, CDR1 SGHTA and CDR2 FQGNSA. The CDR3 contains 16 residues. V was clipped by 5 bases and J by 2 bases, with 18 bases between them. The CDR3 DNA reads as TGTGCCAGCAGCCCGCACCCCGCAGCCGTTAACACTGAAGCTTTCTTT. Translating gives CASSPHPAAVNTEAFF. The variable domain in full, with the rest retrieved from reference TRBV7-2 and TRBJ1-1, is GAGVSQSPSNKVTEKGKDVELRCDPISGHTALYWYRQSLGQGLEFLIYFQGNSAPDKSGLPSDRFSAERTGGSVSTLTIQRTQQEDSAVYLCASSPHPAAVNTEAFFGQGTRLTVV.

CDR3 sequence (DNA): TGTGCCAGCAGTTCCCGACAGGCCGGAACAGAGACCCAGTACTTC. This sequence encodes CASSSRQAGTETQYF. The V gene is TRBV28, the J gene TRBJ2-5; the D gene is possibly TRBD1 (6 bases). V was clipped by 4 bases and J by 4 bases, with 16 bases between them. The germline CDR1 and CDR2 sequences are MDHEN and SYDVKM. This CDR3 has 15 amino acids.

This clonotype has more than one count but fewer than ten. The chain has TRBV20-1 and TRBJ2-5; maybe TRBD1 (7 bases). The DNA end lines up better with TRBJ2-7; the J call may be wrong. There are 14 residues in the CDR3. Germline CDR1 reads DFQATT; CDR2 reads SNEGSKA (reference sequence). CDR3 sequence (DNA): TGCAGTGCTAGATCGGGGGCAGGGGGCTACGAGCAGTACTTC. It encodes CSARSGAGGYEQYF.

The chain uses TRBV30 and TRBJ1-2; D possibly corresponds to TRBD1 (6 bases). CDR3 size: 12 residues. Germline-derived CDR1 and CDR2 are GTSNPN and SVGIG (reference sequence). The germline V and J ends were trimmed by 8 bases and 8 bases, with 18 bases remaining between them. CDR3 sequence: CAGNLGASGYTF. The DNA for the CDR3 is TGTGCCGGGAACCTGGGGGCGTCGGGCTACACCTTC.

CDR3: CSVGDTRYEQYF. The CDR3 bases are TGCAGCGTTGGGGACACCCGCTACGAGCAGTACTTC. The chain carries TRBV29-1 and TRBJ2-7; tentative D call: TRBD1 (6 bases). This CDR3 contains 12 residues. Germline CDR1 and CDR2: SQVTM and ANQGSEA. The V end lost 4 bases, the J end lost 3 bases, and 10 bases lay between the germline ends.

In nucleotides, the CDR3 is TGTGCCAGCGCGCCTACTTCCGGGACAGGCTTTTACGAGCAGTACTTC. Translation: CASAPTSGTGFYEQYF. This rearrangement joins TRBV19 to TRBJ2-7, with 8 nucleotides matching TRBD1. The ends lost 9 bases at V and 4 bases at J; junction bases unmatched: 17. The germline CDR1 and CDR2 sequences are LNHDA and SQIVND (reference sequence). This CDR3 spans 16 amino acids.

This clonotype was observed a handful of times. The chain has TRBV3-1 and TRBJ2-5, with 9 bases matching TRBD2. Per germline, CDR1 LGHDT and CDR2 YNNKEL (reference sequence). V was clipped by 4 bases and J by 3 bases; unmatched bases: 3. The CDR3 covers 14 residues. The CDR3 sequence: CASSPAGGKETQYF. CDR3 DNA: TGTGCCAGCAGCCCAGCGGGGGGTAAAGAGACCCAGTACTTC.

The rearrangement uses TRBV6-5 and TRBJ2-7, with no clear D. Germline CDR1 MNHEY, CDR2 SVGAGI. The CDR3 loop spans 13 amino acids. Trimming removed 10 bases at V and 2 bases at J, with 15 bases between. CDR3 DNA: TGTGCCACCCGGCTTAGATCCACCTACGAGCAGTACTTC. Translated, it gives CATRLRSTYEQYF.

About this clonotype: The junction shows a germline mismatch at one end, possibly a read error. V is TRBV4-2 and J is TRBJ2-1; D gene uncertain. This CDR3 comprises 16 residues. Looked up from germline, CDR1 is LGHNA and CDR2 is YNFKEQ. The CDR3 DNA sequence: TGTGCCAGCAGCCAAGATACGGCAGGCTCCCACAATGAGCAGTTCTTC. It is translated as CASSQDTAGSHNEQFF.

The CDR3 protein is CASSLSRPGGIQPQHF. The CDR3 DNA sequence: TGTGCCAGCAGTTTATCGAGGCCAGGGGGAATTCAGCCCCAGCATTTT. The V call is TRBV27, the J call TRBJ1-5, with 7 bases identical to TRBD1. J lost 6 bases, V lost 0 bases, and 8 bases had no gene match. The germline gives CDR1 MNHEY, CDR2 SMNVEV (reference sequence). This CDR3 contains 16 residues.

The chain recombines TRBV12-5 with TRBJ2-1; 15 nucleotides line up with TRBD2. The V and J ends lost 2 bases and 7 bases, in that order; junction bases with no gene match: 12. The CDR3 consists of 19 residues. Germline V lookup: CDR1 LGHNT, CDR2 FRNRAP. The CDR3 nucleotides are TGTGCTAGTGGTTTGCACAGAAGGGGACTAGCGGGGGGTCTTAATGAGCAGTTCTTC. Translating it yields CASGLHRRGLAGGLNEQFF. Full variable domain (missing parts from reference TRBV12-5 and TRBJ2-1): DARVTQTPRHKVTEMGQEVTMRCQPILGHNTVFWYRQTMMQGLELLAYFRNRAPLDDSGMPKDRFSAEMPDATLATLKIQPSEPRDSAVYFCASGLHRRGLAGGLNEQFFGPGTRLTVL.

The V and J genes are TRBV5-1 and TRBJ2-3, with D perhaps TRBD1 (5 bases). Germline loops: CDR1 SGHRS, CDR2 YFSETQ. Trimming left V 4 bases short and J 5 bases short, with 17 bases between. The CDR3 covers 15 residues. CDR3 sequence (DNA): TGCGCCAGCAGCGCGGACATCCTAAACGGAGATACGCAGTATTTT. It yields the protein CASSADILNGDTQYF.

This clonotype was seen only once. A junction boundary mismatches the germline segment, possibly from a read error. The rearrangement uses TRBV27 and TRBJ2-7; D uncertain. The CDR3 has 13 amino acids. Germline V CDR1 and CDR2: MNHEY, SMNVEV (reference sequence). The CDR3, as DNA: TGTGCCAGCAGTGTATCGTTTTCGCAGGAGCAGTACTTC. This gives the protein CASSVSFSQEQYF.

J is TRBJ2-1 and V is TRBV4-3; 13 bases align to TRBD2. The CDR3 consists of 15 residues. Germline V lookup: CDR1 LGHNA, CDR2 YSLEER. V was clipped by 4 bases and J by 8 bases; unmatched bases: 5. As DNA, the CDR3 is TGCGCCAGCAGCCCCACTAGCGGGGGGGCCTATGAGCAGTTCTTC. Protein sequence: CASSPTSGGAYEQFF.

The chain combines TRBV29-1 with TRBJ2-7; 12 bases are shared with TRBD2. Germline V gene lookup returns CDR1 SQVTM and CDR2 ANQGSEA. The CDR3 totals 13 residues. With V trimmed by 6 bases and J by 2 bases, 2 bases remained unmatched. CDR3 nucleotide sequence: TGCAGCGTCACTAGCGGGGGGCCCTACGAGCAGTACTTC. Amino acid sequence: CSVTSGGPYEQYF.

CDR3 sequence (DNA): TGTGCCTGGAGTGGAAAGGGCAGGAGGGAAGCTTTCTTT. Protein: CAWSGKGRREAFF. The chain recombines TRBV30 with TRBJ1-1; D unclear. Germline loops: CDR1 GTSNPN, CDR2 SVGIG (reference sequence). Trimming shortened V by 1 base and J by 8 bases, and 14 bases separated the two germline ends. The CDR3 has 13 residues.

The rearrangement uses TRBV30 and TRBJ2-3; D possibly corresponds to TRBD2 (5 bases). Trimming stripped 3 bases from V and 2 bases from J, with 18 bases between. The CDR3 spans 16 residues. Germline V gene lookup returns CDR1 GTSNPN and CDR2 SVGIG (reference sequence). In nucleotides, the CDR3 is TGTGCCTGGAGCGCCTCCGTGGAGCGGACCACAGATACGCAGTATTTT. This codes for CAWSASVERTTDTQYF.

This clonotype came up a few times. The rearrangement uses TRBV5-1 and TRBJ1-4; no definite D call. The CDR3 extends over 14 amino acids. Germline V gene sequence: CDR1 SGHRS, CDR2 YFSETQ. Trimming shortened V by 4 bases and J by 3 bases, and 10 bases separated the two germline ends. In DNA, the CDR3 is TGCGCCAGCAGCGAGGGCAGCTCTAATGAAAAACTGTTTTTT. This codes for CASSEGSSNEKLFF.